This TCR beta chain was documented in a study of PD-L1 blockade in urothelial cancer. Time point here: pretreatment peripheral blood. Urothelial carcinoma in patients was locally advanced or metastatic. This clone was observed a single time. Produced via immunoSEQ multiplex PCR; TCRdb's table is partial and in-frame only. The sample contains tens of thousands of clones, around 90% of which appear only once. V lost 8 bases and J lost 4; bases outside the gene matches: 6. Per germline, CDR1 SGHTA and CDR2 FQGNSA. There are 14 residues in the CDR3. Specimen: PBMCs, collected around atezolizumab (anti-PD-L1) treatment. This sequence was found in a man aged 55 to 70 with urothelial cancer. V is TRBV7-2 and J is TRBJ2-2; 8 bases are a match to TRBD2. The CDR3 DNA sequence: TGTGCCAGCGGACGGCGGGAGGCCACCGGGGAGCTGTTTTTT. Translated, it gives CASGRREATGELFF.